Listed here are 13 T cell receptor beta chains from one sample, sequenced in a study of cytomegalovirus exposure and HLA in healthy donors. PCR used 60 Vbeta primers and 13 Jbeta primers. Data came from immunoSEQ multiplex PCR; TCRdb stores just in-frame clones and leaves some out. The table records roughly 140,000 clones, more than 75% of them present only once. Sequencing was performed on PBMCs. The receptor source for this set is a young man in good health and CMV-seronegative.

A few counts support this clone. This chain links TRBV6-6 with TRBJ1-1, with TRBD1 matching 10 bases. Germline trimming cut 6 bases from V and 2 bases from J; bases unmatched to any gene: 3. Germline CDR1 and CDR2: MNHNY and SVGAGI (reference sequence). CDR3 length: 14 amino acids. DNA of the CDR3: TGTGCCAGCAGGGGGGACAGGGGAAACACTGAAGCTTTCTTT. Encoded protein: CASRGDRGNTEAFF.

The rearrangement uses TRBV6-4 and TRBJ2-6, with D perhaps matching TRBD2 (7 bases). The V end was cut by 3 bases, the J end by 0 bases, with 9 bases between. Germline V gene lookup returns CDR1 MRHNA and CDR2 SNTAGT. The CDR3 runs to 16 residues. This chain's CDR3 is CASSERGGSGANVLTF. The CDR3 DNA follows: TGTGCCAGCAGTGAGAGGGGGGGCTCTGGGGCCAACGTCCTGACTTTC.

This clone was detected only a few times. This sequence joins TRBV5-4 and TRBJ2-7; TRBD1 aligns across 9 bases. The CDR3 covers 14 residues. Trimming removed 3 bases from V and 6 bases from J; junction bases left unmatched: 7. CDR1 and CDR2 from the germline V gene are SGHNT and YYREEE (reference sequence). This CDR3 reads CASSSGDRVFEQYF. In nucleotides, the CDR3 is TGTGCCAGCAGCTCGGGGGACAGGGTGTTCGAGCAGTACTTC.

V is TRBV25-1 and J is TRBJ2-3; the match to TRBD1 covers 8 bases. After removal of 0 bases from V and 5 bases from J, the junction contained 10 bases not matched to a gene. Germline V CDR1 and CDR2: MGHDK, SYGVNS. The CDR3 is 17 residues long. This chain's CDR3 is CASSEYRGQGAGDTQYF. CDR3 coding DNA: TGTGCCAGCAGTGAATACCGTGGGCAGGGGGCAGGAGATACGCAGTATTTT.

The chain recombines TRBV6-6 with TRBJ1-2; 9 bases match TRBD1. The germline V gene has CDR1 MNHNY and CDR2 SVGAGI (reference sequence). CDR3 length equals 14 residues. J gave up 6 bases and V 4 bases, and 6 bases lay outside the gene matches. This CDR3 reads CASSSGTGSNGYTF. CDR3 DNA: TGTGCCAGCAGTTCTGGGACAGGGTCGAATGGCTACACCTTC.

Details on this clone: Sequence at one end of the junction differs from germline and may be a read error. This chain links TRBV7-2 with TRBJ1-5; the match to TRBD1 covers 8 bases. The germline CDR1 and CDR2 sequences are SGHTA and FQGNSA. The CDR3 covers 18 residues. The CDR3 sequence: CAGSLLGQGRGRNQPQHF. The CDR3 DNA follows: TGTGCCGGCAGCTTACTAGGACAGGGACGGGGTCGCAATCAGCCCCAGCATTTT.

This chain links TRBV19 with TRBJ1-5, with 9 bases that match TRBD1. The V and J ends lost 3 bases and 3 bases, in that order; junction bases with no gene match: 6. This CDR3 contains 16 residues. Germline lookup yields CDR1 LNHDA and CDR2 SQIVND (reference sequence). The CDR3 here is CASSIRRDRDNQPQHF. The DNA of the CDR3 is TGTGCCAGTAGTATTCGCCGGGACAGGGACAATCAGCCCCAGCATTTT.

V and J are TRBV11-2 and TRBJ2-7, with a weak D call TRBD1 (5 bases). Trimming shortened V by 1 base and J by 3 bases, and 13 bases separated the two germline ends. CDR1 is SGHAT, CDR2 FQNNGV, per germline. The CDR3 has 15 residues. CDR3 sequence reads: CASSLGGGPYYEQYF. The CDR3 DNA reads TGTGCCAGCAGCTTAGGGGGCGGACCATACTACGAGCAGTACTTC.

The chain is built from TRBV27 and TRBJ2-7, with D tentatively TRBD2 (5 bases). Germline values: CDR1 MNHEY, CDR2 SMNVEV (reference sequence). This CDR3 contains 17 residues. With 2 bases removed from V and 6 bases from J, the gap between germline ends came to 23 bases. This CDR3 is CASSLLRGGPGNLEQYF. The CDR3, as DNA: TGTGCCAGCAGTTTACTGCGTGGTGGGCCGGGGAACCTCGAGCAGTACTTC.

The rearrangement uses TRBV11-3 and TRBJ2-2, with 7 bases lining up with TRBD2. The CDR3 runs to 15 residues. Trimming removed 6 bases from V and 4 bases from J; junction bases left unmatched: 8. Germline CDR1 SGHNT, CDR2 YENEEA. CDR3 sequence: CASRGLGLITGELFF. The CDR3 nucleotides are TGTGCCAGCAGAGGACTAGGCCTTATCACCGGGGAGCTGTTTTTT.

CDR3 DNA sequence: TGTGCCAGCAGCTTGGGGGCGGGGGGGCTCTACAATGAGCAGTTCTTC. Protein: CASSLGAGGLYNEQFF. The chain couples TRBV11-2 to TRBJ2-1; the match to TRBD2 covers 9 bases. This CDR3 is built from 16 residues. Germline assignment: CDR1 SGHAT and CDR2 FQNNGV. V was clipped by 3 bases and J by 3 bases; unmatched bases: 6.

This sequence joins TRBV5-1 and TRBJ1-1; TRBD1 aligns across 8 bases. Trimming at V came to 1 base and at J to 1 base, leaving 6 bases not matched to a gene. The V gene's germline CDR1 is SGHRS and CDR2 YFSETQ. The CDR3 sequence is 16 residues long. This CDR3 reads CASSLTTGAENTEAFF. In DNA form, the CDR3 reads TGCGCCAGCAGCTTGACGACAGGGGCAGAGAACACTGAAGCTTTCTTT.

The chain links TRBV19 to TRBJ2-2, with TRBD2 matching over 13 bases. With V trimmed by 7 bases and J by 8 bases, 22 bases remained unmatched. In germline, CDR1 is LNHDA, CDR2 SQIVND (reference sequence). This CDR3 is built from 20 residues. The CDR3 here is CASTPPAGTSGATTGGELFF. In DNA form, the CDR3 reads TGTGCCAGTACCCCCCCTGCGGGGACTAGCGGGGCCACCACAGGGGGGGAGCTGTTTTTT.